One sample yielded the 17 T cell receptor beta chains listed below, sequenced in a study of cytomegalovirus exposure and HLA in healthy donors. This PCR relied on a set of 60 Vbeta primers and 13 Jbeta primers. Repertoires were generated with immunoSEQ multiplex PCR, while TCRdb's copy carries only in-frame clones and drops some. Of about 31,000 clones listed, 35% to 50% are singletons. Sequenced input: PBMCs. These receptors all stem from a woman aged 50 to 60 in good health and CMV-seronegative.

This clone appeared a few times. The chain links TRBV7-6 to TRBJ2-4; 7 bases match TRBD2. Germline V gene sequence: CDR1 SGHVS, CDR2 FNYEAQ. The CDR3 extends over 15 amino acids. After removal of 1 base from V and 8 bases from J, the junction contained 8 bases not matched to a gene. The CDR3 sequence: CASSLGGGGEDIQYF. In DNA, the CDR3 is TGTGCCAGCAGCTTAGGCGGGGGTGGTGAGGACATTCAGTACTTC.

V gene TRBV9 combines with J gene TRBJ2-7; D possibly corresponds to TRBD2 (6 bases). Between the trimmed V and J ends, which lost 3 bases and 3 bases, there was a span of 13 bases. Germline values: CDR1 SGDLS, CDR2 YYNGEE. This CDR3 is built from 14 residues. The DNA of the CDR3 is TGTGCCAGCAGCGCCGAGGAGGGGAACTACGAGCAGTACTTC. As protein: CASSAEEGNYEQYF.

The genes are TRBV7-9 and TRBJ2-3; TRBD2 matches at 8 bases. There are 18 residues in the CDR3. In germline, CDR1 is SEHNR, CDR2 FQNEAQ (reference sequence). The trim removed 2 bases at V and 1 base at J, leaving 11 bases unmatched. The CDR3 sequence is CASSLLKLQRGRTDTQYF. The CDR3 DNA sequence: TGTGCCAGCAGCTTATTAAAACTACAGCGGGGGCGCACAGATACGCAGTATTTT. The whole variable domain, filled in from reference TRBV7-9 and TRBJ2-3, reads DTGVSQNPRHKITKRGQNVTFRCDPISEHNRLYWYRQTLGQGPEFLTYFQNEAQLEKSRLLSDRFSAERPKGSFSTLEIQRTEQGDSAMYLCASSLLKLQRGRTDTQYFGPGTRLTVL.

The genes are TRBV10-3 and TRBJ2-5; D unclear. CDR3 length: 14 residues. The V gene's germline CDR1 is ENHRY and CDR2 SYGVKD. V lost 4 bases, J lost 5 bases, and 14 bases lay in between. The CDR3 sequence: CAISGEEFGETQYF. The DNA of the CDR3 is TGTGCCATCAGTGGTGAGGAGTTCGGGGAGACCCAGTACTTC.

This clone was counted a few times. The chain joins TRBV27 to TRBJ1-2; D is unresolved. V lost 2 bases, J lost 2 bases, and 6 bases lay in between. The germline CDR1 and CDR2 sequences are MNHEY and SMNVEV (reference sequence). This CDR3 is 13 amino acids long. CDR3 region: CASSLLPNYGYTF. The CDR3 coding sequence is TGTGCCAGCAGTTTACTCCCCAACTATGGCTACACCTTC.

There are a few counts of this clone. The V call is TRBV15, the J call TRBJ1-1, with 7 bases identical to TRBD1. The V and J ends lost 5 bases and 9 bases, in that order; junction bases with no gene match: 6. CDR3 length: 12 amino acids. Germline V lookup: CDR1 LNHNV, CDR2 YYDKDF (reference sequence). CDR3 amino acids: CATSRDSQKAFF. The CDR3 DNA sequence: TGTGCCACCAGCCGGGACAGCCAGAAAGCTTTCTTT.

The chain is built from TRBV5-6 and TRBJ2-1, with 9 bases that match TRBD2. J gave up 8 bases and V 0 bases, and 9 bases lay outside the gene matches. Germline assignment: CDR1 SGHDT and CDR2 YYEEEE. The CDR3 is 16 amino acids. This CDR3 reads CASSLDWVSGSHEQFF. In DNA, the CDR3 is TGTGCCAGCAGCTTGGACTGGGTTAGCGGGAGCCATGAGCAGTTCTTC.

CDR3 residues: CASSPLLPGQGGTDTQYF. DNA of the CDR3: TGTGCCAGCTCACCCCTTCTCCCGGGACAGGGGGGTACAGATACGCAGTATTTT. The chain employs TRBV18 and TRBJ2-3, with 11 bases fitting TRBD1. The junction had 11 bases not matched to a gene; V was cut back by 3 bases and J by 3 bases. The CDR3 spans 18 residues. In germline, CDR1 is KGHSH, CDR2 LQKENI. The full variable domain, its missing parts supplied by reference TRBV18 and TRBJ2-3, is NAGVMQNPRHLVRRRGQEARLRCSPMKGHSHVYWYRQLPEEGLKFMVYLQKENIIDESGMPKERFSAEFPKEGPSILRIQQVVRGDSAAYFCASSPLLPGQGGTDTQYFGPGTRLTVL.

The rearrangement links TRBV2 to TRBJ1-4; D ambiguous. The CDR3 has 14 residues. CDR1 and CDR2 from the germline V gene are SNHLY and FYNNEI. V lost 7 bases, J lost 5 bases, and 14 bases lay in between. Written as DNA, the CDR3 is TGTGCCAGCAACACAGACGGAAGGAATGAAAAACTGTTTTTT. This codes for CASNTDGRNEKLFF. The entire variable domain, with the rest obtained from reference TRBV2 and TRBJ1-4, is as follows: EPEVTQTPSHQVTQMGQEVILRCVPISNHLYFYWYRQILGQKVEFLVSFYNNEISEKSEIFDDQFSVERPDGSNFTLKIRSTKLEDSAMYFCASNTDGRNEKLFFGSGTQLSVL.

CDR3 loop: CASSFGASLRDEQYF. CDR3 sequence (DNA): TGCGCCAGCAGCTTTGGGGCCTCTCTCAGAGACGAGCAGTACTTC. V and J are TRBV5-1 and TRBJ2-7, with TRBD1 as a possible D gene (5 bases). CDR3 length: 15 amino acids. The germline gives CDR1 SGHRS, CDR2 YFSETQ. The ends were cut back, 2 bases at V and 5 bases at J, with 17 bases in the middle.

The V call is TRBV11-2, the J call TRBJ2-4, with D maybe TRBD2 (7 bases). This CDR3 is 15 amino acids long. Trimming pared 4 bases from V and 6 bases from J, leaving 16 bases between. CDR1 is SGHAT and CDR2 is FQNNGV in the germline V gene. The CDR3 loop reads CASSSAGQGLNIQYF. The CDR3 coding sequence is TGTGCCAGCAGCTCAGCGGGGCAGGGGTTAAACATTCAGTACTTC.

This clone was detected a few times. The chain uses TRBV10-1 and TRBJ2-5; D uncertain. Trimming pared 3 bases from V and 5 bases from J, leaving 7 bases between. Per germline, CDR1 WNHNN and CDR2 SYGVQD (reference sequence). The CDR3 totals 12 residues. CDR3 sequence (DNA): TGCGCCAGCAGTGACCTTTCGGAGACCCAGTACTTC. This translates into CASSDLSETQYF.

This clone was detected only a few times. The V call is TRBV19, the J call TRBJ1-5; weak D call: TRBD1 (5 bases). This CDR3 contains 17 residues. The germline gives CDR1 LNHDA, CDR2 SQIVND (reference sequence). Trimming removed 0 bases from V and 0 bases from J, with 12 bases in between. As DNA, the CDR3 is TGTGCCAGTAGTATAGATATTAGGACATATAGCAATCAGCCCCAGCATTTT. Protein sequence: CASSIDIRTYSNQPQHF.

This clone was detected only a few times. The rearrangement joins TRBV7-9 to TRBJ2-7; 11 nucleotides line up with TRBD2. The CDR3 covers 15 residues. Germline trimming cut 6 bases from V and 3 bases from J; bases unmatched to any gene: 7. From germline, CDR1 is SEHNR and CDR2 FQNEAQ (reference sequence). CDR3 sequence: CASSLTGTSGYEQYF. CDR3 nucleotide sequence: TGTGCCAGCAGTCTTACCGGGACTAGCGGCTACGAGCAGTACTTC.

V gene TRBV30 combines with J gene TRBJ2-1; TRBD2 aligns across 10 bases. Unmatched junction bases numbered 5, after V lost 2 bases and J lost 7 bases. The CDR3 has 14 residues. Looked up from germline, CDR1 is GTSNPN and CDR2 is SVGIG (reference sequence). CDR3 nucleotide sequence: TGTGCCTGGAGTCTAGCGGGAGCGGGGAATGAGCAGTTCTTC. Amino acids: CAWSLAGAGNEQFF.

The chain joins TRBV7-8 to TRBJ1-6, with 7 bases lining up with TRBD1. Trimming took 8 bases from V and 7 from J; bases not matched to a gene: 5. The CDR3 contains 13 residues. The germline V gene encodes CDR1 SGHVS and CDR2 FQNEAQ. The CDR3 loop reads CASGVQGNSPLHF. As DNA, the CDR3 is TGTGCCAGCGGGGTACAGGGGAATTCACCCCTCCACTTT.

This chain uses TRBV27 with TRBJ1-1, with D possibly TRBD1 on 6 matching bases. V lost 5 bases, J lost 0 bases, and 22 bases lay in between. This CDR3 has 18 amino acids. CDR1 MNHEY and CDR2 SMNVEV come from the germline V gene (reference sequence). CDR3 sequence reads: CASSPRETGRRLNTEAFF. The CDR3 DNA reads as TGTGCCAGCAGTCCCCGAGAGACAGGCCGAAGGTTGAACACTGAAGCTTTCTTT.